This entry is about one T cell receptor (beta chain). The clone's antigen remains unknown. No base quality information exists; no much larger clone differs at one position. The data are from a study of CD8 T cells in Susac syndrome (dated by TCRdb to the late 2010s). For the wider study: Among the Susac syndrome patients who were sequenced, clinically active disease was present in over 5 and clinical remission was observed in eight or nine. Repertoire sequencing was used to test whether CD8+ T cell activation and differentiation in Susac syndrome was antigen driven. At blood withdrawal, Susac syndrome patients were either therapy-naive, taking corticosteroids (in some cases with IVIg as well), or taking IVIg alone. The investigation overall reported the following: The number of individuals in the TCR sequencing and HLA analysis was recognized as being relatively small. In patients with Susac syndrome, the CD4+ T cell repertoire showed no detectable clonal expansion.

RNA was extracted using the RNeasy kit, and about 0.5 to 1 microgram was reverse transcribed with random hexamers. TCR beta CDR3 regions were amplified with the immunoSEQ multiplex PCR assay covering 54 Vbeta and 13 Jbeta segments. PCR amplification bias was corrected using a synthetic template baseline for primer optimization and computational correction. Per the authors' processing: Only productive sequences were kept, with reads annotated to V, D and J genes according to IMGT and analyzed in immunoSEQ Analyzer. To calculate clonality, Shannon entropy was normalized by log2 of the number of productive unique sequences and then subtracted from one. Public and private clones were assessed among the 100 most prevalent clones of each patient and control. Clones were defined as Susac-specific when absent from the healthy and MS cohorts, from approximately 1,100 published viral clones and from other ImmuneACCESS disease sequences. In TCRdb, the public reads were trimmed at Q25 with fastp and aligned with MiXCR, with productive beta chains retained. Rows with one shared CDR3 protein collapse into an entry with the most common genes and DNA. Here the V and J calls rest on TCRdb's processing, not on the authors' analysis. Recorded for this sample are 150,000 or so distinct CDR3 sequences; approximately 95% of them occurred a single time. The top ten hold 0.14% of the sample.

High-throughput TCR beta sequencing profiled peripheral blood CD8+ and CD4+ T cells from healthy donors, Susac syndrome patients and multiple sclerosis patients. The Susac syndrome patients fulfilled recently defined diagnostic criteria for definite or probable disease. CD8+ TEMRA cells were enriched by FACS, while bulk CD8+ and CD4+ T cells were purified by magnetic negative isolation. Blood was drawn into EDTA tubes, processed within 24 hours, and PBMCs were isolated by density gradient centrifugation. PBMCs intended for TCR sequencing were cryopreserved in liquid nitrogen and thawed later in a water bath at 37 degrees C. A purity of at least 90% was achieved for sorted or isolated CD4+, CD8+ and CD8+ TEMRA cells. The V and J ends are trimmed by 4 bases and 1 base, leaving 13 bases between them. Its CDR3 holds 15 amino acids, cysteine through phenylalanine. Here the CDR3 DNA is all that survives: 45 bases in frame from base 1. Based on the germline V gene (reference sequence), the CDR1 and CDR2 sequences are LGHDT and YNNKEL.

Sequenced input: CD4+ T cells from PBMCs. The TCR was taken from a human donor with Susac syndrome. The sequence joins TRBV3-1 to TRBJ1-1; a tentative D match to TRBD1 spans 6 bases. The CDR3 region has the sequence CASSPGQLTNTEAFF. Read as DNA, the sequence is TGTGCCAGCAGCCCAGGACAGCTCACGAACACTGAAGCTTTCTTT.